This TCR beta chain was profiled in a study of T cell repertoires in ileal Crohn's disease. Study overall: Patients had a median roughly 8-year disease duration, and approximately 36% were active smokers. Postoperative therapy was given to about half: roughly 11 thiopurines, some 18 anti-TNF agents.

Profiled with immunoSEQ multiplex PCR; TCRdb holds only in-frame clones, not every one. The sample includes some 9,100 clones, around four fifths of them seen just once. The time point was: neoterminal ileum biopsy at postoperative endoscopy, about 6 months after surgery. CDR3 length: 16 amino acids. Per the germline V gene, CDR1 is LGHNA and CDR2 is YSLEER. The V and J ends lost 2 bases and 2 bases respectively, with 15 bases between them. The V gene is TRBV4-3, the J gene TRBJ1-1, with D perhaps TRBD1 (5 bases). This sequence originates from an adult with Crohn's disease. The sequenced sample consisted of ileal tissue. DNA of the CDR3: TGCGCCAGCAGCCAATTTCTACAGGTGGTAAACACTGAAGCTTTCTTT. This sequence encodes CASSQFLQVVNTEAFF.